These T cell receptor beta chains were read from a single sample in a study of post-analysis software for immune sequencing data. TCRdb re-derived calls from the PCR reads in MiXCR, one entry per CDR3 protein. Here the sample spans some 160,000 distinct CDR3 sequences, under 40% being singletons. Sequencing used blood, obtained after autologous hematopoietic stem cell transplantation. These receptor sequences come from a girl aged 5 to 17 with multiple sclerosis. CDR3s include the opening cysteine and the closing phenylalanine or tryptophan. The order of the fields is J gene, D gene, clone size, V gene, CDR3 protein, CDR3 DNA. A D gene is named only where the DNA matches it firmly. Clone size appears in some rows only: once, few, many, or a class for an expanded clone.

TRBJ2-7,-,-,TRBV18,CASSPLGPYEQYF,TGTGCCAGCTCACCCCTGGGACCCTACGAGCAGTACTTC
TRBJ2-1,TRBD2,few,TRBV20-1,CSARGLAGENEQFF,TGCAGTGCTAGAGGACTAGCGGGAGAGAATGAGCAGTTCTTC
TRBJ2-7,-,few,TRBV5-5,CASSSNLLDEQYF,TGTGCCAGCAGCTCGAATCTCCTTGACGAGCAGTACTTC
TRBJ2-1,-,-,TRBV5-1,CASSSLGGDLNYNEQFF,TGCGCCAGCAGCTCCCTAGGGGGGGACTTAAATTACAATGAGCAGTTCTTC
TRBJ2-3,TRBD2,-,TRBV27,CASSFGSGSPDTQYF,TGTGCCAGCAGTTTCGGTAGCGGGAGCCCAGATACGCAGTATTTT
TRBJ2-3,-,many,TRBV7-2,CASSFQVGSTDTQYF,TGTGCCAGCAGCTTCCAGGTGGGAAGCACAGATACGCAGTATTTT
TRBJ2-1,TRBD2,-,TRBV20-1,CSASLGTSGFLGSYNEQFF,TGCAGTGCCTCACTCGGGACTAGCGGGTTCCTAGGCTCCTACAATGAGCAGTTCTTC
TRBJ2-7,-,-,TRBV5-6,CASSPRVGYEQYF,TGTGCCAGCAGCCCCCGGGTCGGATACGAGCAGTACTTC
TRBJ1-1,-,-,TRBV4-1,CASSQEGGRLGNTEAFF,TGCGCCAGCAGCCAAGAGGGTGGGCGTTTAGGGAACACTGAAGCTTTCTTT
TRBJ2-3,TRBD2,few,TRBV15,CATSREEAAVELAVSNHSIGAQYF,TGTGCCACCAGCAGAGAGGAGGCCGCCGTGGAACTAGCGGTCTCCAACCATTCGATAGGTGCGCAGTATTTT
TRBJ1-5,TRBD1,-,TRBV20-1,CSARDRVTGDQPQHF,TGCAGTGCTAGAGATAGGGTGACAGGGGATCAGCCCCAGCATTTT
TRBJ2-1,TRBD2,-,TRBV7-9,CASSPLAGGSEQFF,TGTGCCAGCAGCCCTCTAGCGGGAGGAAGTGAGCAGTTCTTC
TRBJ2-5,TRBD2,many,TRBV12-3/TRBV12-4,CASSGGGTQYF,TGTGCCAGCAGTGGGGGGGGGACCCAGTACTTC
TRBJ1-2,-,few,TRBV28,CASRGGGGYTF,TGTGCCAGCCGGGGGGGTGGCGGCTACACCTTC
TRBJ1-2,-,few,TRBV6-5,CASSHGGGYTF,TGTGCCAGCAGTCACGGGGGTGGCTACACCTTC
TRBJ2-3,-,-,TRBV5-1,CASSWPDGRTDTQYF,TGCGCCAGCAGCTGGCCAGACGGACGCACAGATACGCAGTATTTT
TRBJ2-7,-,-,TRBV28,CASSSLGIGEQYF,TGTGCCAGCAGTTCACTAGGAATAGGCGAGCAGTACTTC
TRBJ1-4,-,-,TRBV6-5,CASSYSWGATNEKLFF,TGTGCCAGCAGTTACTCGTGGGGCGCAACTAATGAAAAACTGTTTTTT
TRBJ2-6,-,-,TRBV18,CASSEISGANVLTF,TGTGCCAGCTCAGAGATCTCTGGGGCCAACGTCCTGACTTTC
TRBJ2-5,-,-,TRBV27,CASSSETTETQYF,TGTGCCAGCAGCTCCGAAACCACAGAGACCCAGTACTTC
TRBJ2-3,TRBD1,-,TRBV12-3/TRBV12-4,CASSLGDRSGTDTQYF,TGTGCCAGCAGTTTAGGGGACAGGTCCGGGACAGATACGCAGTATTTT
TRBJ2-5,TRBD2,few,TRBV20-1,CSATRGGSHQETQYF,TGCAGTGCAACTAGAGGCGGGAGTCACCAAGAGACCCAGTACTTC
TRBJ2-7,-,once,TRBV14,CASSHWAKNYEQYF,TGTGCCAGCAGCCATTGGGCCAAAAACTACGAGCAGTACTTC
TRBJ2-7,-,many,TRBV7-2,CASSLAQDLYEQYF,TGTGCCAGCAGCTTAGCACAGGACCTCTACGAGCAGTACTTC
TRBJ1-1,-,-,TRBV25-1,CASSVRTSTEAFF,TGTGCCAGCAGTGTCCGGACATCCACTGAAGCTTTCTTT
TRBJ2-3,TRBD1,-,TRBV12-3/TRBV12-4,CASSLRQGVSADAQYF,TGTGCCAGCAGTTTGAGGCAGGGGGTGAGCGCAGATGCGCAGTATTTT
TRBJ2-5,-,few,TRBV5-6,CASSLAGPQETQYF,TGTGCCAGCAGCTTGGCGGGGCCACAAGAGACCCAGTACTTC